This entry describes one T cell receptor (beta chain). Its antigen is currently unknown. Treatment here: AdE1-LMPpoly-expanded autologous EBV-specific T-cell therapy followed by anti-PD-1 nivolumab. This specimen comes from a study of EBV T-cell therapy then PD-1 blockade in nasopharyngeal carcinoma. CDR1 SGHVS and CDR2 FQNEAQ come from the germline V gene. Trimming at V came to 5 bases and at J to 2 bases, leaving 0 bases not matched to a gene. The CDR3 extends over 12 amino acids. Libraries were prepared by immunoSEQ multiplex PCR; TCRdb keeps only in-frame clonotypes and omits some of them. Of 19,000 or so clones detected, roughly 84% appear once; the ten largest clones hold around 30%.

This receptor was taken from a man aged 35 to 55 with nasopharyngeal carcinoma. The material sequenced was CD8+ T cells from blood, taken at day 0 from a patient whose treatment included autologous EBV-specific T cells and nivolumab. The chain recombines TRBV7-8 with TRBJ2-7; 7 nucleotides align to TRBD2. CDR3: CASSGGAYEQYF. CDR3 DNA sequence: TGTGCCAGCAGCGGGGGGGCCTACGAGCAGTACTTC.